This paragraph reports one T cell receptor beta chain. The source of the sample is a study of blood T cell repertoires in COVID-19. Here immunoSEQ multiplex PCR was the method, and the copy in TCRdb shows in-frame clones only, minus some. Of about 220,000 clones listed, about four fifths were seen once; the top ten hold around 4.6%. Self-reported history from a screening survey and questionnaire set each donor's cohort. This CDR3 is 14 amino acids long. Germline V gene sequence: CDR1 ENHRY, CDR2 SYGVKD. Trimming stripped 5 bases from V and 2 bases from J, with 12 bases between. The V gene is TRBV10-3, the J gene TRBJ1-2, with a possible D match to TRBD1 (6 bases). Sequenced material: PBMCs or T cells enriched from blood (not recorded which). The sequence was collected from a woman between 50 and 59 years old who had been exposed to COVID-19. The CDR3 is CAISLDSINYGYTF. The CDR3 bases are TGTGCCATCAGTTTGGACAGTATCAACTATGGCTACACCTTC.